The entry below describes one TCR beta chain. This sample is part of a study of blood T cell repertoires in COVID-19. Study as a whole: The origin of the acute and convalescent COVID-19 samples was the United States, Italy and Spain. Sample material is recorded as cDNA or gDNA derived from T cells, B-cell-depleted T cells, or PBMCs.

As processed by the authors: Amplification with reference gene primers provided the estimates of nucleated cell counts. Clones were read by immunoSEQ multiplex PCR, and TCRdb kept only the in-frame ones, dropping some. V and J calls and clone size are as listed in that table; D and trimming were resolved from the DNA. The table includes roughly 300,000 clones, 80% to 90% detected once. Germline values: CDR1 SGDLS, CDR2 YYNGEE. The CDR3 loop spans 15 amino acids. J lost 3 bases, V lost 3 bases, and 6 bases had no gene match. The receptor was isolated from a woman in her fifties or sixties with acute or convalescent COVID-19. J is TRBJ1-3 and V is TRBV9, with 7 bases matching TRBD1. Sequencing input: peripheral blood. Here the CDR3 reads CASSAYTGDGNTIYF. The CDR3 nucleotides read TGTGCCAGCAGCGCTTACACAGGGGATGGAAACACCATATATTTT.